This is a list of T cell receptor beta chains from one sample in a study of identical twins. TCRdb reprocessed the 5' RACE reads with MiXCR, giving one entry per CDR3 protein. This table holds under 350,000 distinct CDR3 sequences, roughly 8.6% found once. The data were also submitted as part of a second study, on yellow fever vaccine responses in identical twins.

Sequencing used CD8+ T cells sorted from blood. All receptors derive from a woman aged 18-35 years in good health. The CDR3 runs from the conserved cysteine through the conserved F or W. The order of the fields is D gene, V gene, CDR3 protein. The D gene is left open where the match is weak.

.	TRBV28	CASSFHGVSYEQYF
.	TRBV27	CASSYRGPTSNQPQHF
.	TRBV6-4	CASRERTSTDTQYF
.	TRBV29-1	CSVDPGGENYEQYF
TRBD2	TRBV20-1	CSAREALSQRGTDTQYF
.	TRBV20-1	CSARGHTPSPYEQYF
.	TRBV28	CASSLHRASTDTQYF
TRBD1	TRBV27	CASSLQGQGYEQYF
TRBD2	TRBV2	CASTRGAGGTDTQYF
.	TRBV12-3/TRBV12-4	CASSSSGANVLTF
.	TRBV2	CASSENKHRELYEQYF
.	TRBV6-5	CASSYSTLRSWELFF
.	TRBV9	CASSVVSSDTQYF
.	TRBV12-3/TRBV12-4	CASSLGSAEQYF
.	TRBV18	CASSPSQLDYGYTF